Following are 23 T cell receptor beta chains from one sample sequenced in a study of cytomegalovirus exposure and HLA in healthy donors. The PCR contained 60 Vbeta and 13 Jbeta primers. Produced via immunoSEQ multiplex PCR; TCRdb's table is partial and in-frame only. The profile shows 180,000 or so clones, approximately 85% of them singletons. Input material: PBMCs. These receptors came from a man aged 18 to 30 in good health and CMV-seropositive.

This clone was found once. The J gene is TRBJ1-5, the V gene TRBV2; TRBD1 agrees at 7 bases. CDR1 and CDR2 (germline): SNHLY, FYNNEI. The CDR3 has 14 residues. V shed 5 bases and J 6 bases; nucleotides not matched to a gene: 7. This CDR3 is CASSRDSIGQPQHF. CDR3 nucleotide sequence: TGTGCCAGCAGTCGGGACAGTATCGGTCAGCCCCAGCATTTT.

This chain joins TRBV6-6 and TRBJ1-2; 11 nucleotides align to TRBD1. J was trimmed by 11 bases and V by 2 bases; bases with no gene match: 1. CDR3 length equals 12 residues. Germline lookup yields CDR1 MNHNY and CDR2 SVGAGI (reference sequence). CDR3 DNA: TGTGCCAGCAGTTACGGACAGGGGGCGTACACCTTC. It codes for CASSYGQGAYTF.

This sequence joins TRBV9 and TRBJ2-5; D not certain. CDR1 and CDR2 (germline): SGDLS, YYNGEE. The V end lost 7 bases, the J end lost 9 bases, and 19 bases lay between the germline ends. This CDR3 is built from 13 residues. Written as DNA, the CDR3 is TGTGCCAGCGCGGCGGCCAGAGATTTGGCCCAGTACTTC. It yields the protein CASAAARDLAQYF.

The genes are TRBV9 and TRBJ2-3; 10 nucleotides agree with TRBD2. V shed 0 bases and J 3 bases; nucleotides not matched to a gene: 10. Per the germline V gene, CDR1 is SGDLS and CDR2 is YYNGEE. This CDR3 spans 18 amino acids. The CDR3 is CASSVGPKTSGYTDTQYF. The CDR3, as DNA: TGTGCCAGCAGCGTAGGGCCCAAGACTAGCGGGTATACAGATACGCAGTATTTT.

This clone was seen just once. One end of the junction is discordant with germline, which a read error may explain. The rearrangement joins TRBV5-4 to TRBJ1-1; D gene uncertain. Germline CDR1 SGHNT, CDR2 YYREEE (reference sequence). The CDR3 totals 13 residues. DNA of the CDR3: TGTGCCAGCAGCTTGCAAGAGAACACTAAAGCTTTCTTT. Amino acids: CASSLQENTKAFF.

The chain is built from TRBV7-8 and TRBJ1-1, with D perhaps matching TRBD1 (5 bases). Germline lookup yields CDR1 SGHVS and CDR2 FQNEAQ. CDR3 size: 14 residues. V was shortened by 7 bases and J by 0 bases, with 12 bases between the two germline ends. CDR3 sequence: CASTLRGMNTEAFF. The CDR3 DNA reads TGTGCCAGCACCTTGCGGGGGATGAACACTGAAGCTTTCTTT.

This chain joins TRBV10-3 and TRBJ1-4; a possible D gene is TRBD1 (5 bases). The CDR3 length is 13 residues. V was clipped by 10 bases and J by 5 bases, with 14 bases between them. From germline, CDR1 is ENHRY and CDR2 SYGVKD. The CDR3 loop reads CATSTGGNEKLFF. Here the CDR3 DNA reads TGTGCCACCAGCACGGGGGGAAATGAAAAACTGTTTTTT.

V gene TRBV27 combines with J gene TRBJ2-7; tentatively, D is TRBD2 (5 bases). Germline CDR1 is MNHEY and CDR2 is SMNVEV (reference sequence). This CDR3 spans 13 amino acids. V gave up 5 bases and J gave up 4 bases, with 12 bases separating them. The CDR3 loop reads CASSEGPLYEQYF. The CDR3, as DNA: TGTGCCAGCAGTGAGGGCCCACTTTACGAGCAGTACTTC.

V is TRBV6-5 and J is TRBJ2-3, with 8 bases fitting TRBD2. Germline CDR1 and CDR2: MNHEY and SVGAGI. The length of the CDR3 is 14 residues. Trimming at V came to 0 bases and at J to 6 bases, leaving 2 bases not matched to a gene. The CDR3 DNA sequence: TGTGCCAGCAGTTACTCGACTAGCGTGGATACGCAGTATTTT. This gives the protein CASSYSTSVDTQYF.

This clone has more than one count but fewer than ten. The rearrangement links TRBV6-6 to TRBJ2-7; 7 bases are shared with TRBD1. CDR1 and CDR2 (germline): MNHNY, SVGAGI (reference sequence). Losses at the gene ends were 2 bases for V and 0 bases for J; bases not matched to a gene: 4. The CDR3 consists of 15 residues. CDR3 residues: CASSYVGQASYEQYF. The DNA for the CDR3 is TGTGCCAGCAGTTACGTTGGACAGGCCTCCTACGAGCAGTACTTC.

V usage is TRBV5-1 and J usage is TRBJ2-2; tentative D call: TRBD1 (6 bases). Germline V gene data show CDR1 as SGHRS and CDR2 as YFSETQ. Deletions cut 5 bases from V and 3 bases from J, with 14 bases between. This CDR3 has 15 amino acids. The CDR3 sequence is CASREQGLDTGELFF. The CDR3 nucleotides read TGCGCCAGCAGGGAACAGGGTCTTGACACCGGGGAGCTGTTTTTT.

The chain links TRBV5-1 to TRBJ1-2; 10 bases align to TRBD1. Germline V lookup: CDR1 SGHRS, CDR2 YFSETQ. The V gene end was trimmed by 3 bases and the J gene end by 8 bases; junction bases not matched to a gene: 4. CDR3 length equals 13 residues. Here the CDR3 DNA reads TGCGCCAGCAGCTACGGGACAGGGGAGGGCTACACCTTC. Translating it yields CASSYGTGEGYTF. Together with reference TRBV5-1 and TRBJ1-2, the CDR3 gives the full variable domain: KAGVTQTPRYLIKTRGQQVTLSCSPISGHRSVSWYQQTPGQGLQFLFEYFSETQRNKGNFPGRFSGRQFSNSRSEMNVSTLELGDSALYLCASSYGTGEGYTFGSGTRLTVV.

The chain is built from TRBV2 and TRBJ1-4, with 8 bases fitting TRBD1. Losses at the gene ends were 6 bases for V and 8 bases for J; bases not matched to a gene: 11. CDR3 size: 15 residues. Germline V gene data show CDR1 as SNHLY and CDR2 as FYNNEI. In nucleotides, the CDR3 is TGTGCCAGCAGGAGGAGGACAGGGACTGGCGAAAAACTGTTTTTT. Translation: CASRRRTGTGEKLFF.

The CDR3 sequence: CASSLGQGRAYEQYF. In nucleotides, the CDR3 is TGCGCCAGCAGCCTGGGACAGGGAAGGGCCTACGAGCAGTACTTC. The chain uses TRBV5-1 and TRBJ2-7, with 9 bases aligning to TRBD1. The J segment lost 2 bases and the V segment lost 4 bases, leaving 7 bases of the junction unmatched. Germline assignment: CDR1 SGHRS and CDR2 YFSETQ. CDR3 length: 15 amino acids.

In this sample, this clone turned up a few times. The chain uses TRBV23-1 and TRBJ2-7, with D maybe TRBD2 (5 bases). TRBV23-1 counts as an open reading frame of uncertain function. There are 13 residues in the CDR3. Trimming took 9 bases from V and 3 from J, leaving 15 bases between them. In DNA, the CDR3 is TGCGCCAGTACCTCGGGATTAGACTACGAGCAGTACTTC. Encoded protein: CASTSGLDYEQYF.

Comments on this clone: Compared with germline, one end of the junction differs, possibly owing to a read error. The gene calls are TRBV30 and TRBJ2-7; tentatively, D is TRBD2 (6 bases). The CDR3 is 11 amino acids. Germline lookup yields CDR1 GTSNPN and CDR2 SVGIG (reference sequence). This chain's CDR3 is CAWGQEGFVNF. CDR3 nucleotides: TGTGCCTGGGGGCAGGAGGGGTTTGTCAACTTC.

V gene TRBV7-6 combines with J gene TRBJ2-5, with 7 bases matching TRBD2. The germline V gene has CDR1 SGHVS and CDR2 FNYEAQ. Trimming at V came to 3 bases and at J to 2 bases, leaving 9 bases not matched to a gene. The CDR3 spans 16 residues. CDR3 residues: CASSFLRAGLQETQYF. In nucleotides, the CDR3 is TGTGCCAGCAGCTTCCTTCGAGCGGGATTACAAGAGACCCAGTACTTC.

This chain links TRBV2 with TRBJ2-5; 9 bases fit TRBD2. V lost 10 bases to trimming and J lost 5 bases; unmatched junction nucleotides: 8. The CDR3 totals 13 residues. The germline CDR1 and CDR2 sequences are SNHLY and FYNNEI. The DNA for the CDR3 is TGTGCCACATATCTAGCGGGGATGGAGACCCAGTACTTC. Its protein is CATYLAGMETQYF.

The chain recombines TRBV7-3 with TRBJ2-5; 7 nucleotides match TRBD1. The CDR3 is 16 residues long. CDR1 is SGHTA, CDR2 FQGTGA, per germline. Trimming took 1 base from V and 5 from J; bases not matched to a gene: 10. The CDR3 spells CASSLRPSSTGETQYF. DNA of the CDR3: TGTGCCAGCAGCTTAAGACCCTCCTCGACAGGGGAGACCCAGTACTTC.

The CDR3 protein is CASSKRTGAGQPQHF. The CDR3 nucleotides are TGTGCCAGCAGCAAACGGACAGGGGCAGGTCAGCCCCAGCATTTT. This chain connects TRBV21-1 to TRBJ1-5; TRBD1, as called in the table, went unchecked against the DNA. TRBV21-1 represents a pseudogene. There are 15 residues in the CDR3.

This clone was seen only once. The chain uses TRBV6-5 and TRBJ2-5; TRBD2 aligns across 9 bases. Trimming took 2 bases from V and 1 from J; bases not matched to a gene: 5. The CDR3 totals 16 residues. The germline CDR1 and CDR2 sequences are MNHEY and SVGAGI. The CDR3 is CASSYTLAGAQETQYF. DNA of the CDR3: TGTGCCAGCAGTTACACCTTAGCGGGGGCCCAAGAGACCCAGTACTTC.

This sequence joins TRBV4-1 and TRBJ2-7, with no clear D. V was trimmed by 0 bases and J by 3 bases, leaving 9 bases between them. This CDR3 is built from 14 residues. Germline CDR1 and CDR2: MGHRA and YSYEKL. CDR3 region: CASSQELVNYEQYF. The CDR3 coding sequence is TGCGCCAGCAGCCAAGAACTGGTCAACTACGAGCAGTACTTC.

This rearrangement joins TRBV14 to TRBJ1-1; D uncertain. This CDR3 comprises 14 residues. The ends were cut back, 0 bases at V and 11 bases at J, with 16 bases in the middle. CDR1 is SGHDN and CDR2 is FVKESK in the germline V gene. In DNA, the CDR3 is TGTGCCAGCAGCCAAGATCCAGCGCGGGGAAGGGCTTTCTTT. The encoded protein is CASSQDPARGRAFF. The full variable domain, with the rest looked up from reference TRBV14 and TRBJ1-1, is EAGVTQFPSHSVIEKGQTVTLRCDPISGHDNLYWYRRVMGKEIKFLLHFVKESKQDESGMPNNRFLAERTGGTYSTLKVQPAELEDSGVYFCASSQDPARGRAFFGQGTRLTVV.